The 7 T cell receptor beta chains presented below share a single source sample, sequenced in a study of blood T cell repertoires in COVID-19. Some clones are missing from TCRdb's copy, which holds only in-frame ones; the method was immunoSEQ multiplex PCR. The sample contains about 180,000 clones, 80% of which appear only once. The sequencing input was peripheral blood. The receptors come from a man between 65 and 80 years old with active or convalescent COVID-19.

The CDR3 DNA reads as TGTGCCAGTAGCGCGACGACAGGGCTAAAACTGTTTTTT. Encoded protein: CASSATTGLKLFF. The rearrangement joins TRBV19 to TRBJ1-4; 7 bases agree with TRBD1. The CDR3 loop spans 13 amino acids. Trimming took 6 bases from V and 10 from J; bases not matched to a gene: 8. Germline CDR1 and CDR2: LNHDA and SQIVND (reference sequence).

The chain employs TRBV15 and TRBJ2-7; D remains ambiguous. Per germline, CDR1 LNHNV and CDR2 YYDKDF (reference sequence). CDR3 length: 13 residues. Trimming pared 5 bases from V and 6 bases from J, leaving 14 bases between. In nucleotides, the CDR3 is TGTGCCACCAGCTTTACCGTGGCGGCCGAGCAGTACTTC. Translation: CATSFTVAAEQYF.

The CDR3 loop is CASSRTGTNYGYTF. The CDR3 DNA reads TGTGCCAGCAGCCGGACAGGGACTAACTATGGCTACACCTTC. The chain is built from TRBV27 and TRBJ1-2; 8 bases align to TRBD1. From germline, CDR1 is MNHEY and CDR2 SMNVEV (reference sequence). The CDR3 spans 14 residues. The J segment lost 0 bases and the V segment lost 6 bases, leaving 3 bases of the junction unmatched.

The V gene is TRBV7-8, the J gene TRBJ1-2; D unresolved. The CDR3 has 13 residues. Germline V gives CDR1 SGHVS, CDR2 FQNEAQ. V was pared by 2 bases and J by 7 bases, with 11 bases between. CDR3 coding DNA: TGTGCCAGCAGCTTAACGAGGGAAAGTGGCTACACCTTC. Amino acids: CASSLTRESGYTF.

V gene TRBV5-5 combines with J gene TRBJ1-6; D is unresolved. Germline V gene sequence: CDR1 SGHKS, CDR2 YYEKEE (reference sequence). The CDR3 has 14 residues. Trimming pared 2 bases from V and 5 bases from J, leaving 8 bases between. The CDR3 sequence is CASSLQIHNSPLHF. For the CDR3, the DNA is TGTGCCAGCAGCTTACAGATACATAATTCACCCCTCCACTTT.

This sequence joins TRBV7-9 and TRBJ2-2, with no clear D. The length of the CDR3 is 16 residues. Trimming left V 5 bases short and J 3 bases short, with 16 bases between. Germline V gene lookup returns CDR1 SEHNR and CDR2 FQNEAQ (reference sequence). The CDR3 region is CASSPRGYGDTGELFF. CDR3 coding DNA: TGTGCCAGCAGCCCACGTGGTTACGGAGACACCGGGGAGCTGTTTTTT.

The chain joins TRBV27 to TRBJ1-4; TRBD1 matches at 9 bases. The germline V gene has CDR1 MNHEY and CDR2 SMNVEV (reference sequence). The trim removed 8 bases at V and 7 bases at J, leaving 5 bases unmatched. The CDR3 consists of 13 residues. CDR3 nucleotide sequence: TGTGCCAGCCGGGGGACAGGGCTTGAAAAACTGTTTTTT. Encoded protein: CASRGTGLEKLFF. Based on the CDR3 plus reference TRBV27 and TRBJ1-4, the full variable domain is EAQVTQNPRYLITVTGKKLTVTCSQNMNHEYMSWYRQDPGLGLRQIYYSMNVEVTDKGDVPEGYKVSRKEKRNFPLILESPSPNQTSLYFCASRGTGLEKLFFGSGTQLSVL.